What follows are 14 T cell receptor beta chains derived from one specimen sequenced in a study of CD8+CD57+ T cells in acquired aplastic anemia. Profiles of TCR beta VDJ and CDR3 were generated from a genomic DNA template. MiXCR was run by TCRdb on the reads, yielding one entry per CDR3 protein. There are 150,000 to 200,000 distinct CDR3 sequences in the sample; 40% to 50% occur only once, and 2.5% to 3.5% lies in the top ten. The sequenced material came from sorted CD4+, CD8+, or CD8+CD57+ T cells (not recorded which) from PBMCs. These receptors came from a human donor in good health.

This clonotype has a count of ten or more. The germline gene is not matched at one end of the junction; a read error may be the cause. The J gene is TRBJ2-7, the V gene TRBV14; no clear D gene. Germline values: CDR1 SGHDN, CDR2 FVKESK. The CDR3 is 12 residues long. Written as DNA, the CDR3 is TGTGCCAGCAGCCCGGGCCGCTACGCGCAGTACTTC. It yields the protein CASSPGRYAQYF. Looking up the rest from reference TRBV14 and TRBJ2-7 gives the full variable domain: EAGVTQFPSHSVIEKGQTVTLRCDPISGHDNLYWYRRVMGKEIKFLLHFVKESKQDESGMPNNRFLAERTGGTYSTLKVQPAELEDSGVYFCASSPGRYAQYFGPGTRLTVT.

This clonotype occurred a few times. A read error may account for a junction end that differs from germline. The chain is built from TRBV10-3 and TRBJ1-5, with a tentative D call TRBD1 (5 bases). Germline V lookup: CDR1 ENHRY, CDR2 SYGVKD. This CDR3 is 16 amino acids long. The CDR3 loop is CASSYRQQAGNQPQHF. DNA of the CDR3: TGTGCCAGCAGTTACAGGCAACAGGCCGGTAATCAGCCCCAGCATTTT.

This clonotype was counted many times. The CDR3 end shows no conserved phenylalanine or tryptophan, and so a read error is likely. No DNA is shown, since the ends of the CDR3 on it are uncertain; the CDR3 is the one TCRdb lists. The rearrangement uses TRBV7-2 and TRBJ2-7. CDR1 and CDR2 from the germline V gene are SGHTA and FQGNSA. The CDR3 numbers 8 amino acids, ends counted. The CDR3 region is CASSLGGR.

This clonotype was seen at least ten times. CDR3 DNA sequence: TGTGCCACCAGCAGAGATCGAATAGCGGGAGGTTCCTACGAGCAGTACTTC. This codes for CATSRDRIAGGSYEQYF. The chain carries TRBV15 and TRBJ2-7; 10 bases map to TRBD2. This CDR3 contains 17 residues. The V and J ends lost 0 bases and 1 base, in that order; junction bases with no gene match: 6. In germline, CDR1 is LNHNV, CDR2 YYDKDF (reference sequence).

V gene TRBV24-1 combines with J gene TRBJ2-1, with 10 bases identical to TRBD2. Unmatched junction bases numbered 6, after V lost 3 bases and J lost 8 bases. This CDR3 is 15 amino acids long. Germline V gene data show CDR1 as KGHDR and CDR2 as SFDVKD. In nucleotides, the CDR3 is TGTGCCACCAGTGATGCTAGCGGGAGTATGCATGAGCAGTTCTTC. Protein: CATSDASGSMHEQFF.

The V and J genes are TRBV29-1 and TRBJ1-2; unclear D gene. CDR3 length: 12 amino acids. Between the trimmed V and J ends, which lost 0 bases and 4 bases, there was a span of 6 bases. Germline lookup yields CDR1 SQVTM and CDR2 ANQGSEA. As DNA, the CDR3 is TGCAGCGTTGAAGAGGGGTTCTATGGCTACACCTTC. It yields the protein CSVEEGFYGYTF.

This clonotype was picked up many times. The chain recombines TRBV18 with TRBJ1-6; D not resolved. The V gene lost 3 bases and the J gene lost 9 bases, with 12 bases spanning the gap. The CDR3 is 14 amino acids. CDR1 and CDR2 (germline): KGHSH, LQKENI. The CDR3 region is CASSPTDGGSPLHF. The CDR3 DNA is TGTGCCAGCTCACCTACAGACGGCGGTTCACCCCTCCACTTT. Full variable domain (rest looked up from reference TRBV18 and TRBJ1-6): NAGVMQNPRHLVRRRGQEARLRCSPMKGHSHVYWYRQLPEEGLKFMVYLQKENIIDESGMPKERFSAEFPKEGPSILRIQQVVRGDSAAYFCASSPTDGGSPLHFGNGTRLTVT.

This clonotype was recorded a few times. The chain employs TRBV25-1 and TRBJ2-5, with D possibly TRBD2 on 8 matching bases. The ends were cut back, 5 bases at V and 0 bases at J, with 28 bases in the middle. The germline V gene has CDR1 MGHDK and CDR2 SYGVNS. The CDR3 spans 20 residues. The CDR3 coding sequence is TGTGCCAGCAGTTTACACGACAGGGAAGGGGCTAGCGGGTACCAAGAGACCCAGTACTTC. It translates to CASSLHDREGASGYQETQYF.

The J gene is TRBJ1-2, the V gene TRBV20-1; TRBD1 matches 7 bases. In germline, CDR1 is DFQATT, CDR2 SNEGSKA (reference sequence). The CDR3 spans 15 residues. Trimming removed 0 bases from V and 7 bases from J; junction bases left unmatched: 11. CDR3: CSARDQPGQSTGYTF. The DNA for the CDR3 is TGCAGTGCTAGAGATCAGCCGGGACAGTCAACTGGCTACACCTTC.

Concerning this clonotype: Possible read error: a much larger clone is one base away. The chain has TRBV11-2 and TRBJ2-7; unclear D gene. The V and J ends lost 6 bases and 9 bases respectively, with 27 bases between them. The CDR3 length is 16 residues. Germline loops: CDR1 SGHAT, CDR2 FQNNGV. In DNA, the CDR3 is TGTGCCAGCAGAAAGGACGGAGCGAGGCAGGCTATGGTGCAGTACTTC. Translating it yields CASRKDGARQAMVQYF. The whole variable domain, filled in from reference TRBV11-2 and TRBJ2-7, reads EAGVAQSPRYKIIEKRQSVAFWCNPISGHATLYWYQQILGQGPKLLIQFQNNGVVDDSQLPKDRFSAERLKGVDSTLKIQPAKLEDSAVYLCASRKDGARQAMVQYFGPGTRLTVT.

For this clonotype: Germline and junction disagree at one end, which may indicate a read error. The chain couples TRBV10-3 to TRBJ2-6, with a weak D call TRBD1 (5 bases). Germline assignment: CDR1 ENHRY and CDR2 SYGVKD. This CDR3 is built from 18 residues. The CDR3 sequence: CASSEVTGTSSGANVLTF. The CDR3 DNA sequence: TGTGCCAGCAGTGAGGTTACAGGCACAAGCTCTGGGGCCAACGTCCTGACTTTC.

In this sample, this clonotype turned up many times. The chain carries TRBV5-4 and TRBJ1-5; D remains ambiguous. The V and J ends lost 2 bases and 3 bases respectively, with 9 bases between them. Germline assignment: CDR1 SGHNT and CDR2 YYREEE (reference sequence). The CDR3 loop spans 14 amino acids. The chain's CDR3 is CASSFYGSNQPQHF. The CDR3 nucleotides read TGTGCCAGCAGCTTCTACGGCTCCAATCAGCCCCAGCATTTT.

This chain uses TRBV10-3 with TRBJ2-1; TRBD2 matches at 10 bases. This CDR3 is built from 19 residues. The ends lost 3 bases at V and 1 base at J; junction bases unmatched: 12. Germline V gene lookup returns CDR1 ENHRY and CDR2 SYGVKD. The CDR3 DNA sequence: TGTGCCATCAGTGATCTGGGTAGCGGGGGGCGTAAGTCCTACAATGAGCAGTTCTTC. Its protein product is CAISDLGSGGRKSYNEQFF.

This sequence joins TRBV15 and TRBJ2-2, with D perhaps being TRBD1 or TRBD2 (5 bases each). CDR1 LNHNV and CDR2 YYDKDF come from the germline V gene (reference sequence). The CDR3 contains 16 residues. The ends were cut back, 0 bases at V and 4 bases at J, with 12 bases in the middle. The CDR3: CATSRDGDPRTGELFF. The CDR3 DNA follows: TGTGCCACCAGCAGAGATGGGGACCCGCGCACCGGGGAGCTGTTTTTT. Looking up the rest from reference TRBV15 and TRBJ2-2 gives the full variable domain: DAMVIQNPRYQVTQFGKPVTLSCSQTLNHNVMYWYQQKSSQAPKLLFHYYDKDFNNEADTPDNFQSRRPNTSFCFLDIRSPGLGDTAMYLCATSRDGDPRTGELFFGEGSRLTVL.